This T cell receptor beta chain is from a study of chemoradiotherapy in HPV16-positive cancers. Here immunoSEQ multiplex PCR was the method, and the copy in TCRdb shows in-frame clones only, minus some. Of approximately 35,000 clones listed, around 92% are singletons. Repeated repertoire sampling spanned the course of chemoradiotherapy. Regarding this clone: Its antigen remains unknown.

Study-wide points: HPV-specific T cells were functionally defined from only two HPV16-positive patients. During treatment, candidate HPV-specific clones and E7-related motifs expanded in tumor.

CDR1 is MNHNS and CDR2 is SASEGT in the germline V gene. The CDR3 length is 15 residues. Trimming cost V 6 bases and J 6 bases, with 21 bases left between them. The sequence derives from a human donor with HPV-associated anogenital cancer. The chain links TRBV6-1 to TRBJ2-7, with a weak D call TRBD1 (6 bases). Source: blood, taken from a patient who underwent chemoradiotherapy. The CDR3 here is CASRTLEQGPGEQYF. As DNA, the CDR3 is TGTGCCAGCAGAACCTTGGAACAGGGTCCGGGCGAGCAGTACTTC.